This T cell receptor beta chain was sequenced for a study of cytomegalovirus exposure and HLA in healthy donors. Study outcomes and limitations: Cytomegalovirus-associated TCR beta chains were listed, numbering roughly 150. In a later analysis, about 17,000 TCR beta sequences were associated with HLA alleles at 0.05 false discovery rate. Across all donors, roughly uniform sequencing depth was an assumption of the presence/absence analyses.

In its sample, this clone was seen once. Its antigen is undetermined. V dropped 1 base and J dropped 7; count of bases not matched to a gene: 8. Germline CDR1 and CDR2: KGHSH and LQKENI. The CDR3 length is 15 residues. Amplification used 60 Vbeta primers and 13 Jbeta primers. The protocol was immunoSEQ multiplex PCR, while the TCRdb copy is restricted to in-frame clones and leaves out a portion. The repertoire has about 110,000 clones, over 60% of them found once; the top ten carry approximately 4.4%. J is TRBJ1-2 and V is TRBV18; 8 bases agree with TRBD1. The sequenced material came from PBMCs. The sequence was collected from a man aged 30-40 years in good health and CMV-seropositive. The CDR3 loop is CASSPLKTGAGGYTF. CDR3 sequence (DNA): TGTGCCAGCTCACCACTAAAGACAGGGGCGGGTGGCTACACCTTC.